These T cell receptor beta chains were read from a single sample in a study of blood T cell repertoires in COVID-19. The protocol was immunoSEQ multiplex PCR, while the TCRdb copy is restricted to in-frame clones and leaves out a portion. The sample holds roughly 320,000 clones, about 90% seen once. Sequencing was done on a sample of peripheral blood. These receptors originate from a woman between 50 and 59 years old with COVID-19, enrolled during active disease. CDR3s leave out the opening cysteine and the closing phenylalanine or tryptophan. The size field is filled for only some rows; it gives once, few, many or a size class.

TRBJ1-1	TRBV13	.	ASSLGGVGAGTEAF
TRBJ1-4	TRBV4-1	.	ASSLAGVWEKLF
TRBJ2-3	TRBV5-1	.	ASSLLGAGATTDTQY
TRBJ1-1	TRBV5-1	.	ASSWDRGSRAF
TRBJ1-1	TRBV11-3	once	ASSGPTGAIF
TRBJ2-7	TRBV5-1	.	ASSLNQRDWGSEQY
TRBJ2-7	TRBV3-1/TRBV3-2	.	ASSYGGNAIYEQY
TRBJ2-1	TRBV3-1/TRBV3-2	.	ASSQDRGRF
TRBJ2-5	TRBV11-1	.	ASSLETGGQTQY
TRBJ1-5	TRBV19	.	ASDPRRTDNSNQPQH
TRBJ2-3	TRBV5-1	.	ASSLPFSGRAGDTQY
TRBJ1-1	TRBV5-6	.	ASSFRDKNPRAF
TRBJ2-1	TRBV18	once	ASSVLGQLENEQF
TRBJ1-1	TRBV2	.	ASSPDRGGNTEAF
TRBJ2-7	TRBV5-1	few	ASTDSYEQY
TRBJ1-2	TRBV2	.	ASKEDRTYGYT
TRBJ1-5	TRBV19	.	ASSIPLIGVSNQPQH
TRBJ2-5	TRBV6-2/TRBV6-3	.	ASSYSRGRGETQY
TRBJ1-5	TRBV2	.	ASRERGWSNQPQH
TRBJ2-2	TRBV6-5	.	AGGRSGSSTGELF
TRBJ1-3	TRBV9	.	ASSVGQPNSGNTIY
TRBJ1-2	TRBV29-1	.	SAFRTGIYGYT
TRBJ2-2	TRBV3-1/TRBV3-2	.	ASSRQGEGTGELF
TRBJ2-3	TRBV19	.	ASTSIRAGIDTQY
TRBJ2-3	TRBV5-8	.	ASRRDRPDTQY
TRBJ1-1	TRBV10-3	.	AISPGQGVTEAF
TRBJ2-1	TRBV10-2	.	ASSLGHPYNEQF
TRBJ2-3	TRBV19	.	ASSSGTDTQY
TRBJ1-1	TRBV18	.	ASSPRSSQGKAEAF
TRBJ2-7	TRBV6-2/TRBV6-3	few	ASIPLGQRSSYEQY
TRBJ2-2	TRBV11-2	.	ASTETYTGELF
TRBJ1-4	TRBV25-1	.	ASSFPNEKLF
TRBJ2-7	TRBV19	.	ASSIDRGYGEQY
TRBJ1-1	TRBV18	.	ASSDWTSPEAF
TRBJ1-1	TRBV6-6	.	ASSQGQFGGTEAF
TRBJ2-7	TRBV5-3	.	ARSLGGDDWEQY
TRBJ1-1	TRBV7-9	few	ASSPGQENTEAF
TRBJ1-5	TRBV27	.	ASRQGFDQPQH
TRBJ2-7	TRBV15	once	ATSITGAPGKQY
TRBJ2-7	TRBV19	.	ASSIHYFYEQY
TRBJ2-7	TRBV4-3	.	ASSQSLAGVAHEQY
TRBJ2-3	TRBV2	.	ASSGTSGSGDTQY
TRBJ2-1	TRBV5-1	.	ASSLTAGYNNEQF
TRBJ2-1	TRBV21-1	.	ASRTSGGEGQF
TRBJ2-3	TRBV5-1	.	ASSLTLAGGPGTDTQY
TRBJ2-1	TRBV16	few	ASSQLAGERAGV
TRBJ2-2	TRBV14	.	ASSQVGSSFAGELF
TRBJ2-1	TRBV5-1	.	ASSLDLAGGYNEQF
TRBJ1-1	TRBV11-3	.	ASSFRGEAF
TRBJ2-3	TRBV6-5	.	ASSYSGGQRLTQY
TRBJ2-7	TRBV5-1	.	ASSLGYRTGTLAYEQY
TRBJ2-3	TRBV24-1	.	ATSESLVPASTDTQY
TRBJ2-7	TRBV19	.	ASSTLTSGSSYEQY
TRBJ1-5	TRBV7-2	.	ASSWDSGNQPQH
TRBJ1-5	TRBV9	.	ASSVDSSNQPQH